The present entry profiles one T cell receptor (beta chain) with its context. The antigen is unknown. The read comes to an end 3 residues before the CDR3 does, leaving the germline J gene to fill in the end. This sample was included in a study of T cells in women clearing cervical HPV infection. Study-wide findings and caveats: Cases and controls were distinguished at AUC approximately 0.8 by richness and V genes.

Some clones are missing from TCRdb's copy, which holds only in-frame ones; the method was immunoSEQ multiplex PCR. Recorded for this sample: 22,000 or so clones. Germline V CDR1 and CDR2: DFQATT, SNEGSKA (reference sequence). The trim removed 4 bases at V and 3 bases at J, leaving 5 bases unmatched. CDR3 length: 15 residues. The rearrangement uses TRBV20-1 and TRBJ1-5; 11 bases are shared with TRBD1. The sequenced sample consisted of blood buffy coat. This receptor was obtained from a woman aged 18 to 75 with a cervical HPV16 infection that either progressed to CIN3+ or cleared (not recorded which). Partial CDR3 DNA: TGCAGTGCTAAAGGGACAGGGGGATTCAATCAGCCC. Protein: CSAKGTGGFNQP. The full CDR3 reads CSAKGTGGFNQPQHF.